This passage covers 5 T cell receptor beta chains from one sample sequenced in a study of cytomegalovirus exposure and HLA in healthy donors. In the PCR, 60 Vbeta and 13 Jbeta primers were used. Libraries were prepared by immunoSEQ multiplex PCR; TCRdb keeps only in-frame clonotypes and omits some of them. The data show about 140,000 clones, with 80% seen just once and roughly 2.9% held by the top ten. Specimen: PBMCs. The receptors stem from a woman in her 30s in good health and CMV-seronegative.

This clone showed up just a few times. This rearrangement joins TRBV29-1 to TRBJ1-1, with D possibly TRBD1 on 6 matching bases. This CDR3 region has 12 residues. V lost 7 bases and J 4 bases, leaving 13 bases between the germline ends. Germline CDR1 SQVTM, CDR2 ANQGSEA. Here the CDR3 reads CSGQRGATEAFF. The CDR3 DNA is TGCAGCGGGCAGCGGGGGGCCACTGAAGCTTTCTTT.

The CDR3 protein is CASSLNAGGSSYEQYF. The CDR3 nucleotides are TGTGCCAGCAGCTTAAACGCGGGGGGGAGCTCCTACGAGCAGTACTTC. The chain uses TRBV7-3 and TRBJ2-7; 9 nucleotides match TRBD2. The germline V gene has CDR1 SGHTA and CDR2 FQGTGA. This CDR3 spans 16 amino acids. Trimming took 1 base from V and 0 from J; bases not matched to a gene: 4.

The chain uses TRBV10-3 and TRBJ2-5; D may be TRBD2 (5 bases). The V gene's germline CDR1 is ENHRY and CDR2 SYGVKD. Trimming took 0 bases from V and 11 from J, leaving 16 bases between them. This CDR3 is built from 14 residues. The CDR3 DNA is TGTGCCATCAGTGAGTCGAAGGGTGAGAGGGAGCAGTACTTC. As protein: CAISESKGEREQYF.

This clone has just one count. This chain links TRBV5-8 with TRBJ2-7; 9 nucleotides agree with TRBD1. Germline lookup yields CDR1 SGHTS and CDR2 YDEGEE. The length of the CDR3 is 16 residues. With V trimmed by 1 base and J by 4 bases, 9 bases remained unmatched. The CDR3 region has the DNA TGTGCCAGCAGCTTGTATTCCGGGACAGGGTTATACGAGCAGTACTTC. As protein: CASSLYSGTGLYEQYF.

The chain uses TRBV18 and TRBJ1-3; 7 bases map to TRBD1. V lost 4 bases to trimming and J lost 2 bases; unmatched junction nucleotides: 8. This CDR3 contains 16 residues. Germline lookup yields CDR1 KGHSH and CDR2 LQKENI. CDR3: CASSLNPTGPGNTIYF. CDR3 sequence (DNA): TGTGCCAGCTCACTCAATCCGACAGGGCCTGGAAACACCATATATTTT.